This T cell receptor beta chain was sequenced during a study of early T cells in non-severe SARS-CoV-2 infection. Background on the study: Sequencing of unsorted whole blood was done on bulk RNA, leaving chains unpaired. Whole-study results and caveats: Lookups in VDJdb leaned toward anti-spike CD8 responses and missed private and CD4 specificities.

Comments on this clonotype: The antigen remains undetermined.

CDR1 MNHEY and CDR2 SVGAGI come from the germline V gene. Trimming stripped 11 bases from V and 2 bases from J, with 12 bases between. The CDR3 totals 12 residues. Unique molecular identifiers were attached to individual cDNA molecules. TCRdb re-called the 5' RACE reads with MiXCR, one entry per CDR3 protein. The sample shows 45,000 to 65,000 distinct CDR3 sequences, approximately 12% of them seen only once. The material was whole blood, obtained at baseline. This clonotype originated in an adult who was a healthcare worker with PCR-confirmed SARS-CoV-2 infection or an uninfected control (not recorded which). The genes are TRBV6-5 and TRBJ1-2; no clear D gene. This chain's CDR3 is CAVLAPNYGYTF. CDR3 nucleotides: TGTGCCGTACTGGCGCCGAACTATGGCTACACCTTC.